The 30 T cell receptor beta chains presented below share a single source sample, sequenced in a study of blood T cell repertoires in COVID-19. Libraries were prepared by immunoSEQ multiplex PCR; TCRdb keeps only in-frame clonotypes and omits some of them. The table records some 300,000 clones, about 90% of them present only once. Specimen: PBMCs or T cells enriched from blood (not recorded which). These receptors all come from a woman aged 25 to 39 who had recovered from COVID-19.

The chain carries TRBV5-1 and TRBJ1-6; maybe TRBD1 (6 bases). CDR1 SGHRS and CDR2 YFSETQ come from the germline V gene. The CDR3 covers 17 residues. Trimming pared 3 bases from V and 7 bases from J, leaving 20 bases between. CDR3 loop: CASSSWSQGSGNSPLHF. The CDR3 nucleotides are TGCGCCAGCAGCTCCTGGAGTCAGGGGTCGGGCAATTCACCCCTCCACTTT.

The gene calls are TRBV7-2 and TRBJ1-2; D is possibly TRBD1 (6 bases). This CDR3 is 14 amino acids long. V was clipped by 1 base and J by 8 bases, with 14 bases between them. Germline loops: CDR1 SGHTA, CDR2 FQGNSA. The CDR3 DNA reads as TGTGCCAGCAGCTTAGTTACAGGGAACAGGGGCTACACCTTC. It translates to CASSLVTGNRGYTF. The whole variable domain, remainder taken from reference TRBV7-2 and TRBJ1-2, is GAGVSQSPSNKVTEKGKDVELRCDPISGHTALYWYRQSLGQGLEFLIYFQGNSAPDKSGLPSDRFSAERTGGSVSTLTIQRTQQEDSAVYLCASSLVTGNRGYTFGSGTRLTVV.

The chain uses TRBV12-5 and TRBJ2-5, with 10 bases lining up with TRBD1. The ends lost 4 bases at V and 4 bases at J; junction bases unmatched: 9. The germline CDR1 and CDR2 sequences are LGHNT and FRNRAP. This CDR3 has 16 residues. This CDR3 reads CASGWGGQGIAETQYF. In DNA, the CDR3 is TGTGCTAGTGGTTGGGGGGGACAGGGGATAGCAGAGACCCAGTACTTC.

This sequence joins TRBV6-5 and TRBJ2-7; 7 nucleotides match TRBD2. Germline assignment: CDR1 MNHEY and CDR2 SVGAGI. J lost 0 bases, V lost 3 bases, and 8 bases had no gene match. The CDR3 is made up of 16 amino acids. CDR3 bases: TGTGCCAGCAGTTATTACGGGAGCGGGGCCTCCTACGAGCAGTACTTC. This gives the protein CASSYYGSGASYEQYF.

This clone was observed a handful of times. The rearrangement uses TRBV27 and TRBJ1-1, with D tentatively TRBD1 (5 bases). V was shortened by 1 base and J by 4 bases, with 10 bases between the two germline ends. The germline gives CDR1 MNHEY, CDR2 SMNVEV (reference sequence). The CDR3 loop spans 14 amino acids. CDR3 sequence: CASSLFGGGTEAFF. The DNA for the CDR3 is TGTGCCAGCAGTTTATTTGGGGGGGGCACTGAAGCTTTCTTT.

The count of this clone is one. V usage is TRBV7-2 and J usage is TRBJ2-1, with D uncertain. V dropped 6 bases and J dropped 7 bases, with 16 bases sitting between them. Per the germline V gene, CDR1 is SGHTA and CDR2 is FQGNSA. The CDR3 sequence is 14 residues long. CDR3 sequence reads: CASRSEAASNEQFF. The CDR3 DNA reads as TGTGCCAGCAGATCCGAGGCCGCTTCTAATGAGCAGTTCTTC.

CDR3 sequence (DNA): TGTGCCAGTAGTACTACAGGGTCCCCCAGAAACACCATATATTTT. It is translated as CASSTTGSPRNTIYF. This chain connects TRBV19 to TRBJ1-3; possible D gene TRBD1, 6 bases. Germline assignment: CDR1 LNHDA and CDR2 SQIVND (reference sequence). The V end was cut by 4 bases, the J end by 5 bases, with 15 bases between. The CDR3 extends over 15 amino acids. The whole variable domain, filled in from reference TRBV19 and TRBJ1-3, reads DGGITQSPKYLFRKEGQNVTLSCEQNLNHDAMYWYRQDPGQGLRLIYYSQIVNDFQKGDIAEGYSVSREKKESFPLTVTSAQKNPTAFYLCASSTTGSPRNTIYFGEGSWLTVV.

The chain recombines TRBV3-1 (or the pseudogene TRBV3-2) with TRBJ2-3, with D possibly being TRBD2 (5 bases). The CDR3 runs to 15 residues. The germline CDR1 and CDR2 sequences are LGHDT and YNNKEL (reference sequence). Trimming removed 4 bases from V and 4 bases from J, with 15 bases in between. The CDR3 here is CASSLSLAPADTQYF. The DNA of the CDR3 is TGTGCCAGCAGCCTATCGCTAGCCCCAGCAGATACGCAGTATTTT.

CDR3 sequence: CASSLRQTNYGYTF. In DNA form, the CDR3 reads TGTGCCAGCAGTTTAAGACAGACCAACTATGGCTACACCTTC. The V call is TRBV27, the J call TRBJ1-2; possibly TRBD1 for D (5 bases). Germline V gene lookup returns CDR1 MNHEY and CDR2 SMNVEV (reference sequence). The CDR3 extends over 14 amino acids. V shed 2 bases and J shed 2 bases, with 9 bases lying between them.

CDR3: CASSRADAGVNYGYTF. In DNA form, the CDR3 reads TGTGCCAGCAGCCGAGCAGACGCAGGGGTAAACTATGGCTACACCTTC. The chain combines TRBV28 with TRBJ1-2, with D perhaps TRBD1 (6 bases). This CDR3 is 16 amino acids long. The germline V gene encodes CDR1 MDHEN and CDR2 SYDVKM. Deletions cut 6 bases from V and 2 bases from J, with 19 bases between.

This clone came up once. This rearrangement joins TRBV3-1 (or the pseudogene TRBV3-2) to TRBJ2-7, with D perhaps matching TRBD1 (6 bases). From germline, CDR1 is LGHDT and CDR2 YNNKEL (reference sequence). The CDR3 extends over 15 amino acids. The ends were cut back, 4 bases at V and 1 base at J, with 14 bases in the middle. CDR3 residues: CASSPQGPVSYEQYF. CDR3 DNA sequence: TGTGCCAGCAGCCCTCAGGGGCCCGTTTCCTACGAGCAGTACTTC.

The chain has TRBV29-1 and TRBJ2-7; possibly TRBD2 for D (5 bases). The CDR3 sequence is 14 residues long. Germline-derived CDR1 and CDR2 are SQVTM and ANQGSEA. The ends were cut back, 4 bases at V and 0 bases at J, with 13 bases in the middle. CDR3 sequence: CSVVLRGSSYEQYF. CDR3 bases: TGCAGCGTTGTCCTTCGAGGGAGCTCCTACGAGCAGTACTTC.

The V call is TRBV6-4, the J call TRBJ2-6, with D tentatively TRBD2 (6 bases). CDR3 length: 14 amino acids. Between the trimmed V and J ends, which lost 8 bases and 1 base, there was a span of 9 bases. Germline CDR1 and CDR2: MRHNA and SNTAGT. The CDR3 protein is CASAEGSGANVLTF. CDR3 in DNA: TGTGCCAGCGCGGAGGGGTCTGGGGCCAACGTCCTGACTTTC.

The gene calls are TRBV5-1 and TRBJ2-7, with D perhaps matching TRBD1 (7 bases). The CDR3 consists of 14 residues. V was trimmed by 3 bases and J by 3 bases, leaving 13 bases between them. Germline V gene lookup returns CDR1 SGHRS and CDR2 YFSETQ. The CDR3 sequence: CASSSGDSRYEQYF. CDR3 in DNA: TGCGCCAGCAGCTCGGGGGACAGCCGCTACGAGCAGTACTTC.

The rearrangement joins TRBV19 to TRBJ2-7, with a tentative D call TRBD1 (5 bases). V gave up 3 bases and J gave up 2 bases, with 11 bases separating them. CDR1 is LNHDA and CDR2 is SQIVND in the germline V gene (reference sequence). CDR3 size: 14 residues. The CDR3 loop is CASSMAGWTYEQYF. The CDR3 DNA sequence: TGTGCCAGTAGTATGGCAGGGTGGACCTACGAGCAGTACTTC.

V usage is TRBV29-1 and J usage is TRBJ2-1, with D perhaps TRBD2 (7 bases). Germline CDR1 reads SQVTM; CDR2 reads ANQGSEA. The CDR3 contains 14 residues. Trimming took 6 bases from V and 4 from J, leaving 16 bases between them. The CDR3 DNA reads as TGCAGCGTCGGGGGCCTAGCGGTTTACAATGAGCAGTTCTTC. Encoded protein: CSVGGLAVYNEQFF.

V and J are TRBV5-1 and TRBJ2-1, with 10 bases identical to TRBD2. This CDR3 has 15 amino acids. J was trimmed by 8 bases and V by 1 base; bases with no gene match: 6. Germline loops: CDR1 SGHRS, CDR2 YFSETQ. DNA for the CDR3: TGCGCCAGCAGCTTGACTACTAGCGGGGTAGATGAGCAGTTCTTC. This sequence encodes CASSLTTSGVDEQFF.

J is TRBJ2-7 and V is TRBV21-1; the D call TRBD1 from the table was never checked on the DNA. TRBV21-1 is assigned pseudogene status. The length of the CDR3 is 15 residues. As DNA, the CDR3 is TGTGCCAGCAGCAGGAAACGGACAGATTCCTACGAGCAGTACTTC. It yields the protein CASSRKRTDSYEQYF.

The rearrangement uses TRBV7-2 and TRBJ2-5; maybe TRBD1 (6 bases). Trimming shortened V by 5 bases and J by 2 bases, and 12 bases separated the two germline ends. CDR3 length: 14 residues. CDR1 is SGHTA and CDR2 is FQGNSA in the germline V gene. Here the CDR3 DNA reads TGTGCCAGCAGCCCGGGACACCAACAAGAGACCCAGTACTTC. Translating gives CASSPGHQQETQYF.

The CDR3 here is CASSEGGVPNQPQHF. The DNA for the CDR3 is TGTGCCAGCAGCGAGGGGGGGGTACCAAATCAGCCCCAGCATTTT. The chain has TRBV9 and TRBJ1-5, with D perhaps TRBD1 (6 bases). The CDR3 is 15 residues long. The V and J ends lost 3 bases and 4 bases respectively, with 14 bases between them. Germline assignment: CDR1 SGDLS and CDR2 YYNGEE.

V usage is TRBV7-9 and J usage is TRBJ2-1; D ambiguous. This CDR3 is 13 amino acids long. V dropped 1 base and J dropped 7 bases, with 8 bases sitting between them. The V gene's germline CDR1 is SEHNR and CDR2 FQNEAQ (reference sequence). DNA of the CDR3: TGTGCCAGCAGCTTAGAGGAGAAAAATGAGCAGTTCTTC. It translates to CASSLEEKNEQFF.

The chain uses TRBV11-3 and TRBJ2-3; a weak D match, TRBD2 (6 bases). Germline-derived CDR1 and CDR2 are SGHNT and YENEEA. This CDR3 has 17 amino acids. Between the trimmed V and J ends, which lost 0 bases and 1 base, there was a span of 14 bases. CDR3 DNA sequence: TGTGCCAGCAGCTTAGAGCGGCGGGATGGAGGCACAGATACGCAGTATTTT. It codes for CASSLERRDGGTDTQYF.

The V gene is TRBV15, the J gene TRBJ1-2; 7 bases are a match to TRBD1. This CDR3 is built from 14 residues. The J segment lost 8 bases and the V segment lost 5 bases, leaving 11 bases of the junction unmatched. Looked up from germline, CDR1 is LNHNV and CDR2 is YYDKDF (reference sequence). CDR3 in DNA: TGTGCCACCAGCCGAAGGGACAGCACTTCGGGCTACACCTTC. The encoded protein is CATSRRDSTSGYTF.

The rearrangement uses TRBV6-5 and TRBJ2-1; D is ambiguous. V was trimmed by 0 bases and J by 5 bases, leaving 11 bases between them. Germline loops: CDR1 MNHEY, CDR2 SVGAGI. CDR3 length: 15 amino acids. For the CDR3, the DNA is TGTGCCAGCAGTTACTCGTTCCATAGTGACAATGAGCAGTTCTTC. Protein sequence: CASSYSFHSDNEQFF.

This chain uses TRBV27 with TRBJ2-5; D possibly corresponds to TRBD2 (5 bases). CDR1 and CDR2 (germline): MNHEY, SMNVEV (reference sequence). Trimming shortened V by 0 bases and J by 5 bases, and 10 bases separated the two germline ends. The CDR3 has 14 residues. The CDR3 loop is CASSLSIRGETQYF. The DNA of the CDR3 is TGTGCCAGCAGTTTATCGATTCGAGGGGAGACCCAGTACTTC.

V gene TRBV5-4 combines with J gene TRBJ1-2; tentatively, D is TRBD1 (6 bases). Germline CDR1 is SGHNT and CDR2 is YYREEE (reference sequence). Trimming stripped 1 base from V and 6 bases from J, with 10 bases between. This CDR3 region has 13 residues. Here the CDR3 DNA reads TGTGCCAGCAGCTTGACAGGGACCCATGGCTACACCTTC. Its protein is CASSLTGTHGYTF.

The gene calls are TRBV4-2 and TRBJ2-2; TRBD2 agrees at 7 bases. This CDR3 region has 17 residues. V was clipped by 1 base and J by 3 bases; unmatched bases: 8. Germline V CDR1 and CDR2: LGHNA, YNFKEQ. DNA of the CDR3: TGTGCCAGCAGCCAAGTTGCGGGACGGGAGGACACCGGGGAGCTGTTTTTT. It codes for CASSQVAGREDTGELFF.

On this clone itself: At one of its ends the junction is not consistent with the germline gene, which may arise from a read error. The V and J genes are TRBV19 and TRBJ2-5; D is possibly TRBD1 (6 bases). The CDR3 covers 13 residues. CDR1 is LNHDA and CDR2 is SQIVND in the germline V gene (reference sequence). The CDR3 region is CYPNRAPQETQYF. CDR3 nucleotides: TGCTATCCCAACAGGGCGCCCCAAGAGACCCAGTACTTC.

The chain combines TRBV27 with TRBJ2-3; tentatively, D is TRBD2 (5 bases). The V and J ends lost 6 bases and 1 base respectively, with 14 bases between them. Germline CDR1 MNHEY, CDR2 SMNVEV (reference sequence). The CDR3 runs to 15 residues. The CDR3 DNA sequence: TGTGCCAGCAGCTATACTAGTTCAGGCACAGATACGCAGTATTTT. Translation gives CASSYTSSGTDTQYF.

The rearrangement joins TRBV5-1 to TRBJ2-7; D is possibly TRBD2 (6 bases). The V end lost 5 bases, the J end lost 4 bases, and 13 bases lay between the germline ends. The germline V gene has CDR1 SGHRS and CDR2 YFSETQ. There are 13 residues in the CDR3. The CDR3 nucleotides are TGCGCCAGCAGTTATAGGGAGGCTTACGAGCAGTACTTC. This sequence encodes CASSYREAYEQYF. The full variable domain, with the rest looked up from reference TRBV5-1 and TRBJ2-7, is KAGVTQTPRYLIKTRGQQVTLSCSPISGHRSVSWYQQTPGQGLQFLFEYFSETQRNKGNFPGRFSGRQFSNSRSEMNVSTLELGDSALYLCASSYREAYEQYFGPGTRLTVT.